This passage covers 27 T cell receptor gamma chains from one sample sequenced in a study of gamma delta lymphoproliferative disorders and STAT genes. The receptor sequences were amplified from genomic DNA of peripheral blood mononuclear cells. TCRdb reapplied CATT to the multiplex PCR reads. The sample yields over a thousand gamma-chain clones, approximately 20% seen once. Sequencing input: blood. The receptors stem from a human donor in good health.

V usage is TRGV9 and J usage is TRGJ1 or TRGJ2. TCRdb carries no J gene annotation; the J gene was assigned here by matching the DNA with germline. V shed 9 bases and J 6 bases; nucleotides not matched to a gene: 8. This CDR3 region has 11 residues. Looked up from germline, CDR1 is GITISATS and CDR2 is ISYDGTV (reference sequence). In DNA, the CDR3 is TGTGCCTTGGGGAGGATTTATAAGAAACTCTTT. Protein: CALGRIYKKLF.

This clone qualifies as medium-sized. V and J are TRGV8 and TRGJ1 or TRGJ2. The J gene, missing from TCRdb, was assigned here through DNA to germline matching. After removal of 3 bases from V and 0 bases from J, the junction contained 8 bases not matched to a gene. CDR1 and CDR2 (germline): VENAVY, YDSYNSRV. The CDR3 totals 15 residues. In DNA form, the CDR3 reads TGTGCCACCTGGGATTGGGCCCCGAATTATTATAAGAAACTCTTT. It encodes CATWDWAPNYYKKLF.

This clone is large in the sample. The chain is built from TRGV9 and TRGJP2. No J gene was available from TCRdb, and it was assigned here by a germline match of the DNA. With 9 bases clipped from V and 0 bases from J, the junction kept 13 bases outside the gene matches. The germline CDR1 and CDR2 sequences are GITISATS and ISYDGTV (reference sequence). This CDR3 contains 16 residues. The CDR3 loop reads CALDLSQYSSDWIKTF. The DNA for the CDR3 is TGTGCCTTGGACTTGTCCCAATATAGTAGTGATTGGATCAAGACGTTT.

A few counts support this clone. The V and J genes are TRGV11 and TRGJP1. TRGV11 is designated an ORF whose function remains uncertain. The CDR3 extends over 11 amino acids. Trimming took 10 bases from V and 4 from J; bases not matched to a gene: 0. The CDR3 coding sequence is TGTGCCTGCTGCACTGGTTGGTTCAAGATATTT. This gives the protein CACCTGWFKIF.

Within the sample, this clone is medium-sized (0.01 to 0.1%). This sequence joins TRGV4 and TRGJ1 or TRGJ2. The J gene, missing from TCRdb, was assigned here through DNA to germline matching. Germline V lookup: CDR1 EGSTGY, CDR2 YDSYTSSV. The CDR3 totals 13 residues. J was trimmed by 7 bases and V by 1 base; bases with no gene match: 7. CDR3: CATWDGARYKKLF. The CDR3 region has the DNA TGTGCCACCTGGGATGGAGCGCGGTATAAGAAACTCTTT.

A word on this clone: The protein held in TCRdb is that of a much larger clone and does not match this DNA's translation at residue 5, likely because of a read error; the protein shown is translated from the DNA. The chain is built from TRGV2 and TRGJ1 or TRGJ2. The J gene is absent in TCRdb and was assigned here via DNA matching to germline. Germline V lookup: CDR1 EGSNGY, CDR2 YDSYNSKV. This CDR3 contains 13 residues. The DNA of the CDR3 is TGTGCCACCTGGGGCGGGCCACGGTATAAGAAACTCTTT. It translates to CATWGGPRYKKLF.

This chain uses TRGV10 with TRGJ1 or TRGJ2. The J gene was missing in TCRdb and was found by matching the end of the DNA to germline. TRGV10 is flagged as an ORF with uncertain function. Losses at the gene ends were 8 bases for V and 7 bases for J; bases not matched to a gene: 21. CDR3 length equals 16 residues. The CDR3 loop reads CAAWDSRHSIPYKKLF. CDR3 DNA: TGTGCTGCGTGGGATTCGAGGCATTCAATCCCATATAAGAAACTCTTT.

In this sample, this clone is large. The chain uses TRGV2 and TRGJ1 or TRGJ2. The J gene, absent from TCRdb, was called here by matching the DNA to germline. Germline V gene sequence: CDR1 EGSNGY, CDR2 YDSYNSKV. The CDR3 consists of 12 residues. With 6 bases clipped from V and 3 bases from J, the junction kept 5 bases outside the gene matches. The DNA for the CDR3 is TGTGCCACCTGGATCCCTTATTATAAGAAACTCTTT. Translating gives CATWIPYYKKLF.

By sample share, this clone is medium-sized (0.01 to 0.1%). The chain links TRGV2 to TRGJ1 or TRGJ2. The J gene, left out of TCRdb, was set here by checking the DNA against germline. V shed 0 bases, J shed 12 bases, and the junction held 5 bases outside the gene matches. Germline CDR1 is EGSNGY and CDR2 is YDSYNSKV. The CDR3 covers 11 residues. The CDR3 reads CATWDGQAKLF. The CDR3 region has the DNA TGTGCCACCTGGGACGGGCAGGCGAAACTCTTT.

By sample fraction, this clone is medium-sized (0.01 to 0.1%). The chain joins TRGV4 to TRGJ1 or TRGJ2. TCRdb records no J gene; here it was assigned by comparing the DNA to germline. The V and J ends lost 0 bases and 5 bases, in that order; junction bases with no gene match: 4. This CDR3 has 13 amino acids. From germline, CDR1 is EGSTGY and CDR2 YDSYTSSV. The CDR3 bases are TGTGCCACCTGGGATGGGCGGGATTATAAGAAACTCTTT. Translated: CATWDGRDYKKLF.

V gene TRGV2 combines with J gene TRGJP1. Because TCRdb records no J gene, it was assigned here through a match of the DNA to germline. There are 13 residues in the CDR3. CDR1 and CDR2 (germline): EGSNGY, YDSYNSKV. V shed 0 bases, J shed 12 bases, and the junction held 7 bases outside the gene matches. Here the CDR3 DNA reads TGTGCCACCTGGGACGGGCCAGTCGGGTTCAAGATATTT. Translation: CATWDGPVGFKIF.

In this sample, this clone is large (0.1 to 1%). This chain connects TRGV2 to TRGJP2. TCRdb carries no J gene annotation; the J gene was assigned here by matching the DNA with germline. Germline V gives CDR1 EGSNGY, CDR2 YDSYNSKV. V shed 2 bases, J shed 0 bases, and the junction held 9 bases outside the gene matches. The CDR3 contains 17 residues. CDR3 residues: CATWDETPNSSDWIKTF. DNA of the CDR3: TGTGCCACCTGGGACGAAACTCCGAATAGTAGTGATTGGATCAAGACGTTT.

This rearrangement joins TRGV10 to TRGJP1. The J gene was missing in TCRdb and was found by matching the end of the DNA to germline. TRGV10 falls under the ORF class, with uncertain function. Trimming cost V 11 bases and J 4 bases; bases outside gene matches: 5. The CDR3 contains 12 residues. CDR3 sequence reads: CAADLTGWFKIF. CDR3 nucleotide sequence: TGTGCTGCGGATCTCACTGGTTGGTTCAAGATATTT.

V is TRGV10 and J is TRGJP1. The J gene was missing in TCRdb and was found by matching the end of the DNA to germline. TRGV10 is marked as an open reading frame, function uncertain. The length of the CDR3 is 15 residues. V shed 8 bases and J 5 bases; nucleotides not matched to a gene: 12. The CDR3, as DNA: TGTGCTGCGTGGGATTATACGGTAACTGGTTGGTTCAAGATATTT. Residues: CAAWDYTVTGWFKIF.

By share, this clone ranks as medium-sized. The chain combines TRGV2 with TRGJ1 or TRGJ2. TCRdb is silent on the J gene; assignment here came from matching the DNA to germline. The trim removed 4 bases at V and 9 bases at J, leaving 3 bases unmatched. Germline CDR1 reads EGSNGY; CDR2 reads YDSYNSKV. The CDR3 has 10 residues. The CDR3 sequence: CATWDSKKLF. The CDR3, as DNA: TGTGCCACCTGGGATAGTAAGAAACTCTTT.

By proportion, this clone is medium-sized. V and J are TRGV4 and TRGJ1 or TRGJ2. TCRdb leaves out the J gene; it was filled in here by matching the DNA to germline. With V trimmed by 9 bases and J by 0 bases, 23 bases remained unmatched. CDR3 length: 18 residues. The germline CDR1 and CDR2 sequences are EGSTGY and YDSYTSSV. The CDR3 DNA reads as TGTGCCACCCCACTGGGAAACCCCCGCCTGAAGAATTATTATAAGAAACTCTTT. Translating gives CATPLGNPRLKNYYKKLF.

This clone is large by share. This chain links TRGV4 with TRGJ1 or TRGJ2. Germline matching of the DNA provided the J gene here, since TCRdb leaves it blank. This CDR3 is 14 amino acids long. V lost 3 bases to trimming and J lost 0 bases; unmatched junction nucleotides: 5. Germline CDR1 reads EGSTGY; CDR2 reads YDSYTSSV. CDR3 in DNA: TGTGCCACCTGGGATTGTTGGAATTATTATAAGAAACTCTTT. Protein sequence: CATWDCWNYYKKLF.

By sample fraction, this clone is medium-sized. The CDR3 bases are TGTGCCACCTGGGACGGGCCTTATAAGAAACTCTTT. The encoded protein is CATWDGPYKKLF. The chain joins TRGV2 to TRGJ1 or TRGJ2. TCRdb does not report a J gene; here it was assigned by matching the DNA to germline references. The V gene's germline CDR1 is EGSNGY and CDR2 YDSYNSKV. With 0 bases clipped from V and 6 bases from J, the junction kept 2 bases outside the gene matches. This CDR3 is built from 12 residues.

Of note for this clone: This DNA translates differently at residue 7 from the TCRdb protein, which is that of a much larger clone; a read error is likely, and the protein shown is the DNA's own translation. V gene TRGV4 combines with J gene TRGJP. Matching the DNA to germline supplied the J gene, which TCRdb does not give. The CDR3 spans 21 residues. The ends lost 0 bases at V and 5 bases at J; junction bases unmatched: 16. CDR1 and CDR2 (germline): EGSTGY, YDSYTSSV. The CDR3 DNA is TGTGCCACCTGGGATGGGTACACGAACCGAGTTGAAGAGTTGGGCAAAAAAATCAAGGTATTT. It specifies CATWDGYTNRVEELGKKIKVF.

By proportion, this clone is medium-sized. V usage is TRGV9 and J usage is TRGJ1 or TRGJ2. Assignment of the J gene here rests on matching the DNA to germline, because TCRdb gives none. The CDR3 covers 14 residues. J gave up 6 bases and V 4 bases, and 12 bases lay outside the gene matches. Germline CDR1 is GITISATS and CDR2 is ISYDGTV (reference sequence). The CDR3 nucleotides are TGTGCCTTGTGGGAAGACCGTTTCAGTTATAAGAAACTCTTT. This sequence encodes CALWEDRFSYKKLF.

This clone is categorized as large. TRGV8 is the V gene, and the J gene was not called. The germline CDR1 and CDR2 sequences are VENAVY and YDSYNSRV. The CDR3 loop spans 9 amino acids. The CDR3 protein is CATWARILF. The CDR3 DNA is TGTGCCACCTGGGCCCGCATACTCTTT.

Judged by abundance, this clone is medium-sized (0.01 to 0.1%). The chain carries TRGV4 and TRGJ1 or TRGJ2. In the absence of a J gene in TCRdb, the DNA was matched to germline to assign it here. Trimming removed 0 bases from V and 7 bases from J; junction bases left unmatched: 3. This CDR3 is built from 12 residues. Germline-derived CDR1 and CDR2 are EGSTGY and YDSYTSSV. The CDR3 protein is CATWDGFYKKLF. CDR3 coding DNA: TGTGCCACCTGGGATGGGTTCTATAAGAAACTCTTT.

By sample share, this clone is medium-sized (0.01 to 0.1%). The chain recombines TRGV4 with TRGJ1 or TRGJ2. Here the J gene was assigned by germline matching of the DNA, as TCRdb has none. The CDR3 has 14 amino acids. Per germline, CDR1 EGSTGY and CDR2 YDSYTSSV. Trimming took 6 bases from V and 1 from J; bases not matched to a gene: 9. The CDR3 region is CATWPALNYYKKLF. CDR3 DNA: TGTGCCACCTGGCCTGCCCTTAATTATTATAAGAAACTCTTT.

With regard to this clone: This likely traces to a read error, being one base from a far larger clone. This same CDR3 is encoded by further DNA sequences in the sample. No J gene was named, though the V gene is TRGV2. Germline V gene data show CDR1 as EGSNGY and CDR2 as YDSYNSKV. CDR3 length: 13 residues. CDR3: CATWDGQEFEKLF. CDR3 coding DNA: TGTGCCACCTGGGACGGGCAAGAATTTGAGAAGCTCTTT.

In this sample, this clone is medium-sized (0.01 to 0.1%). The rearrangement links TRGV3 to TRGJ1 or TRGJ2. TCRdb gives no J gene; it was assigned here by matching the DNA to germline. The CDR3 is 14 amino acids. The germline gives CDR1 VTNTFY, CDR2 YDVSTARD (reference sequence). V was clipped by 0 bases and J by 2 bases; unmatched bases: 4. CDR3 coding DNA: TGTGCCACCTGGGACAGGTTAGATTATTATAAGAAACTCTTT. Its protein product is CATWDRLDYYKKLF.

This clone is termed large. The gene calls are TRGV2 and TRGJ1 or TRGJ2. Since TCRdb gives no J gene, matching the DNA to germline was used here to assign it. The V gene's germline CDR1 is EGSNGY and CDR2 YDSYNSKV. V shed 0 bases, J shed 8 bases, and the junction held 4 bases outside the gene matches. The CDR3 length is 12 residues. CDR3: CATWDGLDKKLF. The CDR3 bases are TGTGCCACCTGGGACGGGCTGGATAAGAAACTCTTT.

This clone qualifies as large. The CDR3 loop is CATWDSVTNYYKKLF. The CDR3, as DNA: TGTGCCACCTGGGACAGCGTCACAAATTATTATAAGAAACTCTTT. The chain recombines TRGV3 with TRGJ1 or TRGJ2. The J gene is absent in TCRdb and was assigned here via DNA matching to germline. The CDR3 sequence is 15 residues long. The J segment lost 1 base and the V segment lost 1 base, leaving 7 bases of the junction unmatched. Germline lookup yields CDR1 VTNTFY and CDR2 YDVSTARD (reference sequence).